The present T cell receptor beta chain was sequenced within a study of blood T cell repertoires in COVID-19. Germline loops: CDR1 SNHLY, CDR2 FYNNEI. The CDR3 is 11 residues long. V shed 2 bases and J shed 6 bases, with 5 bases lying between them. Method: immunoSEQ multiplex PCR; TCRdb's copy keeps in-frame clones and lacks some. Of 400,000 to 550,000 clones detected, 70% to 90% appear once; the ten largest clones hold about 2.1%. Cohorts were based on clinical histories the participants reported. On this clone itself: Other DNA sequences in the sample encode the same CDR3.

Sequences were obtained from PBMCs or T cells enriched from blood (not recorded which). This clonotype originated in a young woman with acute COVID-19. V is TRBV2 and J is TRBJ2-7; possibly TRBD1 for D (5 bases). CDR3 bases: TGTGCCAGCAGTGAAAGGGGCGAGCAGTACTTC. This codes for CASSERGEQYF.